This is a list of T cell receptor beta chains from one sample in a study of T cell responses to AZD1222 COVID-19 vaccine. The table came from immunoSEQ multiplex PCR; TCRdb's copy has only in-frame clones and leaves some out. The sample lists 150,000 to 200,000 clones, 85% to 90% occurring once. This sample comprised peripheral blood, obtained 28 days after the second dose of the MenACWY control vaccine. The receptors were sampled from an adult who received the MenACWY meningococcal vaccine as a control. CDR3s include the opening cysteine and the closing phenylalanine or tryptophan. Not every row has a clone size; where given, it reads once, few, many or a size class.

V gene: TRBV15
clone size: .
CDR3 length: 14
J gene: TRBJ1-5
CDR3 protein: CATSKVYSNQPQHF

V gene: TRBV11-2
clone size: .
CDR3 length: 17
J gene: TRBJ1-4
CDR3 protein: CASSLVITRDLGEKLFF

V gene: TRBV2
clone size: once
CDR3 length: 16
J gene: TRBJ2-2
CDR3 protein: CASSPPGQGFTGELFF

V gene: TRBV6-5
clone size: .
CDR3 length: 14
J gene: TRBJ2-7
CDR3 protein: CATAPGTLTYEQYF

V gene: TRBV19
clone size: .
CDR3 length: 18
J gene: TRBJ2-1
CDR3 protein: CASRASQFRAGDGGEQFF

V gene: TRBV6-5
clone size: few
CDR3 length: 14
J gene: TRBJ1-1
CDR3 protein: CASSPRALNTEAFF

V gene: TRBV7-9
clone size: .
CDR3 length: 15
J gene: TRBJ1-1
CDR3 protein: CASRSSGEWNTEAFF

V gene: TRBV7-6
clone size: .
CDR3 length: 15
J gene: TRBJ2-7
CDR3 protein: CASSSLRDGSYEQYF

V gene: TRBV12-5
clone size: .
CDR3 length: 14
J gene: TRBJ1-1
CDR3 protein: CASGLGQGGTEAFF

V gene: TRBV5-1
clone size: .
CDR3 length: 15
J gene: TRBJ2-2
CDR3 protein: CASSLTSLWPGELFF

V gene: TRBV19
clone size: once
CDR3 length: 15
J gene: TRBJ2-7
CDR3 protein: CASSIPGRRSYEQYF

V gene: TRBV3-1/TRBV3-2
clone size: .
CDR3 length: 11
J gene: TRBJ2-7
CDR3 protein: CASSQKYEQYF

V gene: TRBV27
clone size: .
CDR3 length: 13
J gene: TRBJ1-5
CDR3 protein: CASSSGRREPQHF

V gene: TRBV7-8
clone size: .
CDR3 length: 14
J gene: TRBJ1-2
CDR3 protein: CASSEDRVGYGYTF

V gene: TRBV4-2
clone size: .
CDR3 length: 16
J gene: TRBJ1-5
CDR3 protein: CASSQDSGTGNQPQHF

V gene: TRBV7-2
clone size: .
CDR3 length: 15
J gene: TRBJ2-5
CDR3 protein: CASSLAAGDRETQYF

V gene: TRBV19
clone size: .
CDR3 length: 14
J gene: TRBJ1-1
CDR3 protein: CASSIVERGPEAFF

V gene: TRBV6-2/TRBV6-3
clone size: .
CDR3 length: 15
J gene: TRBJ2-7
CDR3 protein: CASSYAGTRLYEQYF

V gene: TRBV7-9
clone size: .
CDR3 length: 18
J gene: TRBJ2-7
CDR3 protein: CASSSLSEEPSRYYEQYF

V gene: TRBV5-6
clone size: .
CDR3 length: 14
J gene: TRBJ1-2
CDR3 protein: CASSLGLMPNGYTF

V gene: TRBV5-1
clone size: .
CDR3 length: 14
J gene: TRBJ1-5
CDR3 protein: CASSPGQENQPQHF

V gene: TRBV27
clone size: .
CDR3 length: 14
J gene: TRBJ2-7
CDR3 protein: CASRLAGPSYEQYF

V gene: TRBV12-3/TRBV12-4
clone size: .
CDR3 length: 12
J gene: TRBJ2-1
CDR3 protein: CASTFGGYEQFF

V gene: TRBV5-4
clone size: .
CDR3 length: 15
J gene: TRBJ1-4
CDR3 protein: CASSYFGGNNEKLFF

V gene: TRBV28
clone size: .
CDR3 length: 15
J gene: TRBJ1-5
CDR3 protein: CASSSNTGGEQPQHF

V gene: TRBV18
clone size: .
CDR3 length: 14
J gene: TRBJ2-5
CDR3 protein: CASSPLTGQETQYF

V gene: TRBV7-9
clone size: .
CDR3 length: 13
J gene: TRBJ1-5
CDR3 protein: CASSSGQFQPQHF

V gene: TRBV6-5
clone size: once
CDR3 length: 15
J gene: TRBJ2-1
CDR3 protein: CASSYETGGYNEQFF

V gene: TRBV2
clone size: few
CDR3 length: 13
J gene: TRBJ2-7
CDR3 protein: CASRSPGPYEQYF

V gene: TRBV15
clone size: .
CDR3 length: 14
J gene: TRBJ2-5
CDR3 protein: CATSKGGNQETQYF

V gene: TRBV6-2/TRBV6-3
clone size: .
CDR3 length: 15
J gene: TRBJ1-5
CDR3 protein: CASSTSRQGNQPQHF

V gene: TRBV15
clone size: .
CDR3 length: 16
J gene: TRBJ2-6
CDR3 protein: CATSRDRSAGANVLTF

V gene: TRBV13
clone size: once
CDR3 length: 12
J gene: TRBJ2-7
CDR3 protein: CASSLGAREQYF

V gene: TRBV29-1
clone size: .
CDR3 length: 16
J gene: TRBJ2-5
CDR3 protein: CSVEENGFGVGETQYF

V gene: TRBV6-5
clone size: .
CDR3 length: 13
J gene: TRBJ2-7
CDR3 protein: CASSWTGGHEQYF

V gene: TRBV6-5
clone size: .
CDR3 length: 16
J gene: TRBJ2-2
CDR3 protein: CASSYSGGLSTGELFF

V gene: TRBV7-9
clone size: .
CDR3 length: 16
J gene: TRBJ2-7
CDR3 protein: CASSPPLAGGPYEQYF

V gene: TRBV18
clone size: .
CDR3 length: 15
J gene: TRBJ2-3
CDR3 protein: CASSPTGSSTDTQYF

V gene: TRBV19
clone size: .
CDR3 length: 15
J gene: TRBJ2-1
CDR3 protein: CASSRAGEPYNEQFF

V gene: TRBV19
clone size: .
CDR3 length: 14
J gene: TRBJ1-5
CDR3 protein: CASRTTGVIQPQHF

V gene: TRBV25-1
clone size: once
CDR3 length: 15
J gene: TRBJ2-5
CDR3 protein: CASSKTGAFQETQYF

V gene: TRBV18
clone size: once
CDR3 length: 14
J gene: TRBJ2-5
CDR3 protein: CASSPMAYQETQYF

V gene: TRBV28
clone size: .
CDR3 length: 10
J gene: TRBJ1-5
CDR3 protein: CAGGFGPQHF

V gene: TRBV13
clone size: .
CDR3 length: 15
J gene: TRBJ2-7
CDR3 protein: CASSSPSDGSYEQYF

V gene: TRBV6-5
clone size: .
CDR3 length: 14
J gene: TRBJ1-1
CDR3 protein: CASSYNALNTEAFF

V gene: TRBV7-9
clone size: .
CDR3 length: 12
J gene: TRBJ2-7
CDR3 protein: CASSKDPPEQYF

V gene: TRBV28
clone size: .
CDR3 length: 16
J gene: TRBJ2-1
CDR3 protein: CASSTRSGISGDEQFF

V gene: TRBV28
clone size: .
CDR3 length: 15
J gene: TRBJ2-4
CDR3 protein: CASSLWGGSQNIQYF

V gene: TRBV30
clone size: .
CDR3 length: 13
J gene: TRBJ2-5
CDR3 protein: CAWSATGAETQYF